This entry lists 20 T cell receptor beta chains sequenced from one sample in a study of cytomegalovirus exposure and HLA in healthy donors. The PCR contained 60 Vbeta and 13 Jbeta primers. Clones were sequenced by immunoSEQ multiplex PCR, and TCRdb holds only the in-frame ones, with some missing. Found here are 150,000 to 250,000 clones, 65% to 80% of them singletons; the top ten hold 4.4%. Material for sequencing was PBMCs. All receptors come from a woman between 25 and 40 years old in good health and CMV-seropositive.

The DNA for the CDR3 is TGTGCCAGCAGTTCGCGGACAGATAATAAAGAGACCCAGTACTTC. Its translation: CASSSRTDNKETQYF. The rearrangement uses TRBV2 and TRBJ2-5; a possible D gene is TRBD1 (6 bases). With 5 bases removed from V and 3 bases from J, the gap between germline ends came to 16 bases. The CDR3 totals 15 residues. In germline, CDR1 is SNHLY, CDR2 FYNNEI.

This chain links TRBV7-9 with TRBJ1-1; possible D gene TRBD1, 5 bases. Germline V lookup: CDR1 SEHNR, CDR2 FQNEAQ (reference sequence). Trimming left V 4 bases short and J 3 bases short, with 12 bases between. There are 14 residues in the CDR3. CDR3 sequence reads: CASSSQGGDTEAFF. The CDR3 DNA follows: TGTGCCAGCAGCTCTCAGGGCGGGGACACTGAAGCTTTCTTT.

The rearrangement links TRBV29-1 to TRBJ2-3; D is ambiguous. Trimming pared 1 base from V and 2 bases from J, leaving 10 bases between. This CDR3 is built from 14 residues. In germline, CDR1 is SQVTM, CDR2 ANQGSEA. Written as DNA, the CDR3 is TGCAGCGTTGAAGTTCTGGCCCACACAGATACGCAGTATTTT. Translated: CSVEVLAHTDTQYF.

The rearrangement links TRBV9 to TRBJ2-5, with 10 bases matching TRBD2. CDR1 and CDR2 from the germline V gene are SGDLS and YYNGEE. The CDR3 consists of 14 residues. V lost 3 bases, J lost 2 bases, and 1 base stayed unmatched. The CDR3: CASSASGGQETQYF. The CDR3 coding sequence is TGTGCCAGCAGCGCTAGCGGGGGACAAGAGACCCAGTACTTC.

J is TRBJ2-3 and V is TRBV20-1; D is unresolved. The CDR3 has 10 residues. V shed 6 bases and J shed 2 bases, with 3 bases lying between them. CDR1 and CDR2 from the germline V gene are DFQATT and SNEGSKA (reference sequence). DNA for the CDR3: TGCAGTGCGTACACAGATACGCAGTATTTT. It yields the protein CSAYTDTQYF.

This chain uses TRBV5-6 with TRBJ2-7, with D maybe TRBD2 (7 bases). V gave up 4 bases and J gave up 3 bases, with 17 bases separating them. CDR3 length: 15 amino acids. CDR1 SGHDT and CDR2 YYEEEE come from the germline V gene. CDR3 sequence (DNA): TGTGCCAGCAGCCTAGTGAGGGGGAGGGACTACGAGCAGTACTTC. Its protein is CASSLVRGRDYEQYF.

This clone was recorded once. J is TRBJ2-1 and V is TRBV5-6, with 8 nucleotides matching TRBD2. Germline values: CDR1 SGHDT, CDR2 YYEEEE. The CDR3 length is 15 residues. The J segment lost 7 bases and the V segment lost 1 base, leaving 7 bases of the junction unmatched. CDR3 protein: CASSLWREVGNEQFF. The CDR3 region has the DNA TGTGCCAGCAGCTTGTGGCGGGAGGTCGGGAATGAGCAGTTCTTC. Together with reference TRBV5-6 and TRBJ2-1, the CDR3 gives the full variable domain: DAGVTQSPTHLIKTRGQQVTLRCSPKSGHDTVSWYQQALGQGPQFIFQYYEEEERQRGNFPDRFSGHQFPNYSSELNVNALLLGDSALYLCASSLWREVGNEQFFGPGTRLTVL.

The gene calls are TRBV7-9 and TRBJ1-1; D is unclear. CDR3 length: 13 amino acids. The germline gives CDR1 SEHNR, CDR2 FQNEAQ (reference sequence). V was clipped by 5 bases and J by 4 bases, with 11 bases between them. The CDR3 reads CASSPGRGTEAFF. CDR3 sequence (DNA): TGTGCCAGCAGCCCTGGCCGGGGCACTGAAGCTTTCTTT.

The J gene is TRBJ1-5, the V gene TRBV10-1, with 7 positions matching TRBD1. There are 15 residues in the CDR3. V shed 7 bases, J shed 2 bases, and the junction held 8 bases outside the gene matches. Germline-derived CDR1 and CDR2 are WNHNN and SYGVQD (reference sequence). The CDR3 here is CASTTGEEGNQPQHF. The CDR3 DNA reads TGCGCCAGCACAACAGGGGAAGAAGGCAATCAGCCCCAGCATTTT.

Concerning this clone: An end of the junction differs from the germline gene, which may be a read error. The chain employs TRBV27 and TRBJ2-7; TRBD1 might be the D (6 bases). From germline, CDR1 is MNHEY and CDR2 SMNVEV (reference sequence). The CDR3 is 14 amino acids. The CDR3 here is CAGSFSRGTYEQYF. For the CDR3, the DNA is TGTGCCGGCAGTTTCTCCAGGGGTACATACGAGCAGTACTTC.

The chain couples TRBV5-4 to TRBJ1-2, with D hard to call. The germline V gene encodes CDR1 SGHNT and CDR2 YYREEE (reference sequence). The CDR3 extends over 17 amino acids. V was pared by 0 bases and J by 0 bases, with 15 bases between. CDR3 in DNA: TGTGCCAGCAGCTTGGAGCGTATGGCAGCCACTAACTATGGCTACACCTTC. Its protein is CASSLERMAATNYGYTF.

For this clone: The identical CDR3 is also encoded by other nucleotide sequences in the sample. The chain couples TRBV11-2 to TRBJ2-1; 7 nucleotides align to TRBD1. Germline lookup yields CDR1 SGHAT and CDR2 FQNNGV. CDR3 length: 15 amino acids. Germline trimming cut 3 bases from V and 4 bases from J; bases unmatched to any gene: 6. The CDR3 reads CASSLVGGLYNEQFF. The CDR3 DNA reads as TGTGCCAGCAGCTTGGTAGGGGGCCTTTACAATGAGCAGTTCTTC. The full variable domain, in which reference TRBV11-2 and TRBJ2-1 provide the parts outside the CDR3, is EAGVAQSPRYKIIEKRQSVAFWCNPISGHATLYWYQQILGQGPKLLIQFQNNGVVDDSQLPKDRFSAERLKGVDSTLKIQPAKLEDSAVYLCASSLVGGLYNEQFFGPGTRLTVL.

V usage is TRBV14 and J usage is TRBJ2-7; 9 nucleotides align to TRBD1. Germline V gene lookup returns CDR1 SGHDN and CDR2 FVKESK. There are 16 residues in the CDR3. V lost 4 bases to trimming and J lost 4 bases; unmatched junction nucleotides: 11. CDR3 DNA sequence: TGTGCCAGCAGCCCACCGGGGGGACAGGGCATTTACGAGCAGTACTTC. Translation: CASSPPGGQGIYEQYF.

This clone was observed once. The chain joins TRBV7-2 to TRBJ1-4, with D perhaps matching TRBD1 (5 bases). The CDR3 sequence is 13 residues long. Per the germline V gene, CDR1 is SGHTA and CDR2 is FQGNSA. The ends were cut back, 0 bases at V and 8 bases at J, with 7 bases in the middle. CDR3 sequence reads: CASSLANREKLFF. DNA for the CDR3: TGTGCCAGCAGCTTAGCTAACAGGGAAAAACTGTTTTTT.

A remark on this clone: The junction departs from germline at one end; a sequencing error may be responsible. CDR3 region: CSSSLVSSLNEQFF. CDR3 in DNA: TGTTCCAGCAGCTTAGTTTCCTCCCTCAATGAGCAGTTCTTC. V gene TRBV7-9 combines with J gene TRBJ2-1; D remains ambiguous. This CDR3 spans 14 amino acids. The germline CDR1 and CDR2 sequences are SEHNR and FQNEAQ (reference sequence).

CDR3 bases: TGTGCCAGCAGTTACTCGAGAAGGGGTTACGAGCAGTACTTC. Its translation is CASSYSRRGYEQYF. The V gene is TRBV6-5, the J gene TRBJ2-7; perhaps TRBD1 as D (5 bases). The V end lost 0 bases, the J end lost 4 bases, and 10 bases lay between the germline ends. This CDR3 is built from 14 residues. The germline V gene encodes CDR1 MNHEY and CDR2 SVGAGI.

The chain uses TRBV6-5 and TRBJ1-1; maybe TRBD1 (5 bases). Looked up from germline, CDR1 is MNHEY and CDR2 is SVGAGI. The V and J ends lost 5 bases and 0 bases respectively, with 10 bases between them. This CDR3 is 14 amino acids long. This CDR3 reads CASSDGHMNTEAFF. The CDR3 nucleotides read TGTGCCAGCAGTGACGGACACATGAACACTGAAGCTTTCTTT.

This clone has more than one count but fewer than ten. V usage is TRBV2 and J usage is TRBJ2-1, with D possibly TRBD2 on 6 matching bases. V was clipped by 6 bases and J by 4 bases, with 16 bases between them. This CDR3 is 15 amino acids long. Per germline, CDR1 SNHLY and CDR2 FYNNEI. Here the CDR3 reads CASRRTTLIYNEQFF. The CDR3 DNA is TGTGCCAGCAGGAGGACTACCTTAATTTACAATGAGCAGTTCTTC.

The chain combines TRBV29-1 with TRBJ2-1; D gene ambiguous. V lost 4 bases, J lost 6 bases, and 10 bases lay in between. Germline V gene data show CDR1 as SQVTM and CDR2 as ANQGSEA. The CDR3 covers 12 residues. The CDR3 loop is CSVGEVLNEQFF. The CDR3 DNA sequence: TGCAGCGTTGGTGAGGTACTCAATGAGCAGTTCTTC.

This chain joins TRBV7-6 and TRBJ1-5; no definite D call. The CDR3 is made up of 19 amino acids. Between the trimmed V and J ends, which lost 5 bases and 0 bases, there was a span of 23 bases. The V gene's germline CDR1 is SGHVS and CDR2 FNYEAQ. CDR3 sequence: CASSPTTHLGYYSNQPQHF. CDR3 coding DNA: TGTGCCAGCAGCCCAACCACCCACCTCGGGTACTATAGCAATCAGCCCCAGCATTTT. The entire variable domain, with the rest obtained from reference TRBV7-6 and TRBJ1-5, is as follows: GAGVSQSPRYKVTKRGQDVALRCDPISGHVSLYWYRQALGQGPEFLTYFNYEAQQDKSGLPNDRFSAERPEGSISTLTIQRTEQRDSAMYRCASSPTTHLGYYSNQPQHFGDGTRLSIL.